The clone carrying this T cell receptor (beta chain) was detected a few times. Since all of the isolated RNA was reverse transcribed, expressed TCRB transcripts were what got sequenced. Assay used: immunoSEQ multiplex PCR; TCRdb lists only in-frame clones, some missing. The table records about 370,000 clones, roughly 16% of them present only once. After removal of 1 base from V and 5 bases from J, the junction contained 7 bases not matched to a gene. Germline assignment: CDR1 SGHTA and CDR2 FQGNSA. This CDR3 has 15 amino acids. The data were obtained in a study of beta chain features in type 1 diabetes.

The chain joins TRBV7-2 to TRBJ1-2; 7 bases align to TRBD1. This sequence was found in a woman aged 18-29 years in good health. Material for sequencing was naive CD4+ T cells from blood. CDR3 protein: CASSLERGRGYGYTF. The CDR3 DNA is TGTGCCAGCAGCTTAGAGAGGGGGCGCGGGTATGGCTACACCTTC. Full variable domain (missing parts from reference TRBV7-2 and TRBJ1-2): GAGVSQSPSNKVTEKGKDVELRCDPISGHTALYWYRQSLGQGLEFLIYFQGNSAPDKSGLPSDRFSAERTGGSVSTLTIQRTQQEDSAVYLCASSLERGRGYGYTFGSGTRLTVV.